These 18 T cell receptor beta chains share one sample of origin, sequenced in a study of CD8+ T cells in alopecia areata. As to treatment: oral pan-JAK inhibitor, 5-10 mg twice daily. The sequencing template was cDNA reverse transcribed from extracted RNA. The method was immunoSEQ multiplex PCR; TCRdb's version includes in-frame clones alone and lacks a portion of them. The sample includes over 150,000 clones, roughly 53% of them seen just once. The specimen comprised CD8+ T cells sorted from blood, sampled at week 24, from a patient treated with tofacitinib. Receptors originate from a human donor with alopecia areata.

This rearrangement joins TRBV7-9 to TRBJ2-6, with D possibly being TRBD2 (6 bases). Between the trimmed V and J ends, which lost 7 bases and 4 bases, there was a span of 14 bases. Germline assignment: CDR1 SEHNR and CDR2 FQNEAQ (reference sequence). This CDR3 region has 15 residues. The CDR3 protein is CASTPRRDGANVLTF. In nucleotides, the CDR3 is TGTGCCAGCACCCCGCGGAGGGACGGGGCCAACGTCCTGACTTTC.

V is TRBV29-1 and J is TRBJ2-1; 16 bases agree with TRBD2. CDR1 SQVTM and CDR2 ANQGSEA come from the germline V gene. V gave up 3 bases and J gave up 1 base; unmatched junction bases: 6. CDR3 length: 18 amino acids. This CDR3 is CSVEGLAGGPGSYNEQFF. The DNA for the CDR3 is TGCAGCGTTGAGGGACTAGCGGGGGGGCCTGGGTCCTACAATGAGCAGTTCTTC.

This clone was recorded a few times. The chain carries TRBV30 and TRBJ1-1; D call uncertain. CDR1 and CDR2 from the germline V gene are GTSNPN and SVGIG (reference sequence). The V gene lost 2 bases and the J gene lost 4 bases, with 8 bases spanning the gap. CDR3 size: 12 residues. CDR3 loop: CAWSFGPTEAFF. For the CDR3, the DNA is TGTGCCTGGAGTTTCGGACCCACTGAAGCTTTCTTT. The variable domain in full, with the rest retrieved from reference TRBV30 and TRBJ1-1, is SQTIHQWPATLVQPVGSPLSLECTVEGTSNPNLYWYRQAAGRGLQLLFYSVGIGQISSEVPQNLSASRPQDRQFILSSKKLLLSDSGFYLCAWSFGPTEAFFGQGTRLTVV.

This clone appeared a few times. V and J are TRBV27 and TRBJ1-2; 8 bases fit TRBD1. In germline, CDR1 is MNHEY, CDR2 SMNVEV (reference sequence). V lost 6 bases to trimming and J lost 8 bases; unmatched junction nucleotides: 11. The CDR3 is 14 residues long. The CDR3: CASRPTTGEKGYTF. CDR3 bases: TGTGCCAGCAGACCTACGACAGGGGAAAAAGGCTACACCTTC.

The chain uses TRBV9 and TRBJ2-1; maybe TRBD1 (6 bases). The CDR3 is 12 residues long. With 4 bases removed from V and 10 bases from J, the gap between germline ends came to 12 bases. Germline CDR1 SGDLS, CDR2 YYNGEE. CDR3 nucleotides: TGTGCCAGCAGCCCCTCAGGGGTCGAGCAGTTCTTC. This sequence encodes CASSPSGVEQFF.

CDR3 sequence: CASSGSGTEAFF. CDR3 sequence (DNA): TGCGCCAGCAGCGGGTCAGGGACTGAAGCTTTCTTT. The chain has TRBV10-1 and TRBJ1-1; D might be TRBD1 (5 bases). The V end lost 6 bases, the J end lost 5 bases, and 10 bases lay between the germline ends. Per germline, CDR1 WNHNN and CDR2 SYGVQD (reference sequence). The CDR3 covers 12 residues.

In its sample, this clone was seen once. This chain joins TRBV29-1 and TRBJ1-1, with 8 bases lining up with TRBD1. Germline CDR1 and CDR2: SQVTM and ANQGSEA. V lost 7 bases to trimming and J lost 4 bases; unmatched junction nucleotides: 5. This CDR3 comprises 12 residues. This chain's CDR3 is CSGETGATEAFF. The CDR3 DNA is TGCAGCGGGGAGACAGGGGCCACTGAAGCTTTCTTT.

The gene calls are TRBV13 and TRBJ1-6, with no clear D. V lost 5 bases and J 8 bases, leaving 16 bases between the germline ends. Germline CDR1 PRHDT, CDR2 FYEKMQ (reference sequence). The CDR3 covers 15 residues. CDR3 sequence: CASSTRNRWDSPLHF. Written as DNA, the CDR3 is TGTGCCAGCAGCACTCGGAACCGGTGGGATTCACCCCTCCACTTT.

The table lists this clone with a few counts. The chain joins TRBV7-2 to TRBJ2-7, with unresolved D. The germline V gene encodes CDR1 SGHTA and CDR2 FQGNSA. Trimming removed 4 bases at V and 0 bases at J, with 16 bases between. The CDR3 covers 16 residues. The DNA of the CDR3 is TGTGCCAGCAGCTCCCACGGGCCCCAGAGCTCCTACGAGCAGTACTTC. It is translated as CASSSHGPQSSYEQYF.

This clone was seen more than once but under ten times. The CDR3 coding sequence is TGTGCCAGCAGTTCGTATCACGAAGGGGCTGAAGGCAAAAACATTCAGTACTTC. Translated: CASSSYHEGAEGKNIQYF. J is TRBJ2-4 and V is TRBV28; perhaps TRBD1 as D (5 bases). CDR1 is MDHEN, CDR2 SYDVKM, per germline. CDR3 size: 18 residues. The ends were cut back, 4 bases at V and 3 bases at J, with 22 bases in the middle.

The chain employs TRBV11-1 and TRBJ2-7, with 7 nucleotides matching TRBD1. J was trimmed by 4 bases and V by 4 bases; bases with no gene match: 13. Germline CDR1 SGHAT, CDR2 FQDESV (reference sequence). The CDR3 length is 16 residues. The CDR3: CASSSGTGEIKYEQYF. The CDR3 nucleotides are TGTGCCAGCAGCTCGGGAACAGGGGAGATAAAATACGAGCAGTACTTC.

V usage is TRBV30 and J usage is TRBJ1-1, with TRBD1 matching over 8 bases. The junction had 18 bases not matched to a gene; V was cut back by 3 bases and J by 12 bases. The CDR3 loop spans 15 amino acids. In germline, CDR1 is GTSNPN, CDR2 SVGIG (reference sequence). CDR3 sequence (DNA): TGTGCCTGGAGCCCGATGACAGGGGCCTACAGGGAAACTTTCTTT. Translated, it gives CAWSPMTGAYRETFF. The variable domain in full, with the rest retrieved from reference TRBV30 and TRBJ1-1, is SQTIHQWPATLVQPVGSPLSLECTVEGTSNPNLYWYRQAAGRGLQLLFYSVGIGQISSEVPQNLSASRPQDRQFILSSKKLLLSDSGFYLCAWSPMTGAYRETFFGQGTRLTVV.

The rearrangement links TRBV2 to TRBJ2-3; TRBD2 matches 8 bases. Looked up from germline, CDR1 is SNHLY and CDR2 is FYNNEI. V dropped 7 bases and J dropped 2; count of bases not matched to a gene: 5. The CDR3 length is 14 residues. CDR3 DNA sequence: TGTGCCAGCAAGGCGGGGGGATCCACAGATACGCAGTATTTT. Protein: CASKAGGSTDTQYF. Using reference TRBV2 and TRBJ2-3 for the parts outside the CDR3, the full variable domain is EPEVTQTPSHQVTQMGQEVILRCVPISNHLYFYWYRQILGQKVEFLVSFYNNEISEKSEIFDDQFSVERPDGSNFTLKIRSTKLEDSAMYFCASKAGGSTDTQYFGPGTRLTVL.

This chain uses TRBV5-1 with TRBJ2-3; 9 positions agree with TRBD2. The J segment lost 5 bases and the V segment lost 0 bases, leaving 7 bases of the junction unmatched. The CDR3 length is 16 residues. Germline V gene lookup returns CDR1 SGHRS and CDR2 YFSETQ. DNA for the CDR3: TGCGCCAGCAGCTTGGAGGCTAGCGGGGTGGGAGATACGCAGTATTTT. Residues: CASSLEASGVGDTQYF.

The V gene is TRBV5-6, the J gene TRBJ2-2; possible D gene TRBD1, 6 bases. This CDR3 region has 16 residues. Per the germline V gene, CDR1 is SGHDT and CDR2 is YYEEEE. V was trimmed by 4 bases and J by 2 bases, leaving 15 bases between them. CDR3 protein: CASSLRETGNTGELFF. The CDR3 DNA reads TGTGCCAGCAGCCTGCGAGAGACAGGAAACACCGGGGAGCTGTTTTTT.

The sample holds many counts of this clone. V usage is TRBV11-2 and J usage is TRBJ2-7; D unclear. The CDR3 loop spans 14 amino acids. The V gene's germline CDR1 is SGHAT and CDR2 FQNNGV. V was pared by 1 base and J by 4 bases, with 11 bases between. Here the CDR3 reads CASSLGHTAYEQYF. The CDR3 nucleotides read TGTGCCAGCAGCTTAGGACACACGGCGTACGAGCAGTACTTC. Filled out from reference TRBV11-2 and TRBJ2-7, the complete variable domain reads EAGVAQSPRYKIIEKRQSVAFWCNPISGHATLYWYQQILGQGPKLLIQFQNNGVVDDSQLPKDRFSAERLKGVDSTLKIQPAKLEDSAVYLCASSLGHTAYEQYFGPGTRLTVT.

This clone was counted between two and nine times. One junction end does not reproduce the germline sequence, and a read error may be involved. The V gene is TRBV2, the J gene TRBJ2-3, with D possibly TRBD1 on 5 matching bases. The CDR3 spans 11 residues. Per germline, CDR1 SNHLY and CDR2 FYNNEI. The CDR3 protein is CASSDGASDVF. Here the CDR3 DNA reads TGTGCCAGCAGTGATGGGGCTAGTGACGTTTTT. The variable domain in full, completed from reference TRBV2 and TRBJ2-3, reads EPEVTQTPSHQVTQMGQEVILRCVPISNHLYFYWYRQILGQKVEFLVSFYNNEISEKSEIFDDQFSVERPDGSNFTLKIRSTKLEDSAMYFCASSDGASDVFGPGTRLTVL.

This clone was seen only a few times. This chain's CDR3 is CATSRDGNTEAFF. The CDR3 DNA is TGTGCCACCAGCAGAGATGGGAACACTGAAGCTTTCTTT. This rearrangement joins TRBV15 to TRBJ1-1; D remains ambiguous. This CDR3 region has 13 residues. Trimming took off 0 bases at V and 1 base at J, with 3 bases between the two ends. Germline-derived CDR1 and CDR2 are LNHNV and YYDKDF (reference sequence). Full variable domain (missing parts from reference TRBV15 and TRBJ1-1): DAMVIQNPRYQVTQFGKPVTLSCSQTLNHNVMYWYQQKSSQAPKLLFHYYDKDFNNEADTPDNFQSRRPNTSFCFLDIRSPGLGDTAMYLCATSRDGNTEAFFGQGTRLTVV.